One and the same sample provided the 26 T cell receptor beta chains below, sequenced in a study of blood T cell repertoires in COVID-19 (dated by TCRdb to 2020 to 2021). Receptor libraries were prepared by the immunoSEQ multiplex PCR assay. TCRdb obtained this table from immuneACCESS and retained in-frame rearrangements with V and J assigned. These tables miss some clones; where compared with another copy, unresolved V genes account for less than half of the shortfall, and the remainder is unexplained. Recorded for this sample are some 220,000 clones; around 90% of them occurred a single time. The leading ten clones occupy 9.5% to 15% of the sample. Sequencing was done on a sample of peripheral blood. The receptors come from a woman between 18 and 29 years old who had recovered from COVID-19.

The chain joins TRBV5-6 to TRBJ1-5; D uncertain. This CDR3 contains 15 residues. Germline V gives CDR1 SGHDT, CDR2 YYEEEE. The ends were cut back, 5 bases at V and 4 bases at J, with 16 bases in the middle. CDR3 amino acids: CASSPGWGANQPQHF. The DNA of the CDR3 is TGTGCCAGCAGTCCCGGCTGGGGAGCGAATCAGCCCCAGCATTTT.

The rearrangement uses TRBV19 and TRBJ1-2; 9 positions match TRBD1. V lost 3 bases to trimming and J lost 8 bases; unmatched junction nucleotides: 7. The CDR3 is made up of 14 amino acids. Germline CDR1 and CDR2: LNHDA and SQIVND (reference sequence). CDR3 DNA: TGTGCCAGTAGTATTTGGACAGGGGTTGAGGGCTACACCTTC. It specifies CASSIWTGVEGYTF.

V is TRBV15 and J is TRBJ2-7; no clear D gene. The CDR3 consists of 15 residues. With 1 base removed from V and 7 bases from J, the gap between germline ends came to 17 bases. Germline CDR1 reads LNHNV; CDR2 reads YYDKDF (reference sequence). The CDR3 region is CATSRAVGQPREQYF. The CDR3 nucleotides are TGTGCCACCAGCAGAGCTGTAGGCCAGCCCAGGGAGCAGTACTTC. Together with reference TRBV15 and TRBJ2-7, the CDR3 gives the full variable domain: DAMVIQNPRYQVTQFGKPVTLSCSQTLNHNVMYWYQQKSSQAPKLLFHYYDKDFNNEADTPDNFQSRRPNTSFCFLDIRSPGLGDTAMYLCATSRAVGQPREQYFGPGTRLTVT.

The chain uses TRBV30 and TRBJ2-1; TRBD2 matches 7 bases. The CDR3 has 14 residues. The ends lost 3 bases at V and 4 bases at J; junction bases unmatched: 6. Germline V gene sequence: CDR1 GTSNPN, CDR2 SVGIG (reference sequence). In DNA form, the CDR3 reads TGTGCCTGGAGCTTACTAGCGTCGTACAATGAGCAGTTCTTC. Translated: CAWSLLASYNEQFF. Full variable domain (rest looked up from reference TRBV30 and TRBJ2-1): SQTIHQWPATLVQPVGSPLSLECTVEGTSNPNLYWYRQAAGRGLQLLFYSVGIGQISSEVPQNLSASRPQDRQFILSSKKLLLSDSGFYLCAWSLLASYNEQFFGPGTRLTVL.

The chain has TRBV19 and TRBJ2-5, with D unresolved. The germline V and J ends were trimmed by 2 bases and 7 bases, with 14 bases remaining between them. The germline V gene has CDR1 LNHDA and CDR2 SQIVND (reference sequence). The CDR3 is 14 amino acids. The chain's CDR3 is CASSISLDSGTQYF. For the CDR3, the DNA is TGTGCCAGTAGTATAAGCCTGGATTCGGGGACCCAGTACTTC.

This clone was found once. The chain recombines TRBV19 with TRBJ2-3; maybe TRBD1 (5 bases). Trimming cost V 5 bases and J 1 base, with 13 bases left between them. The CDR3 loop spans 15 amino acids. CDR1 is LNHDA and CDR2 is SQIVND in the germline V gene (reference sequence). The CDR3 reads CASSLGQARTDTQYF. DNA of the CDR3: TGTGCCAGTAGTTTGGGGCAGGCACGCACAGATACGCAGTATTTT. Together with reference TRBV19 and TRBJ2-3, the CDR3 gives the full variable domain: DGGITQSPKYLFRKEGQNVTLSCEQNLNHDAMYWYRQDPGQGLRLIYYSQIVNDFQKGDIAEGYSVSREKKESFPLTVTSAQKNPTAFYLCASSLGQARTDTQYFGPGTRLTVL.

J is TRBJ2-7 and V is TRBV3-1 (or the pseudogene TRBV3-2); 14 nucleotides match TRBD2. In germline, CDR1 is LGHDT, CDR2 YNNKEL (reference sequence). Trimming at V came to 5 bases and at J to 4 bases, leaving 4 bases not matched to a gene. The CDR3 consists of 15 residues. CDR3: CASSAGTSGGYEQYF. CDR3 bases: TGTGCCAGCAGCGCGGGGACTAGCGGGGGATACGAGCAGTACTTC.

The V call is TRBV3-1 (or the pseudogene TRBV3-2), the J call TRBJ1-6; D unclear. CDR3 size: 15 residues. V lost 4 bases and J lost 0, with 7 bases in between. Germline-derived CDR1 and CDR2 are LGHDT and YNNKEL (reference sequence). The CDR3 DNA is TGTGCCAGCAGCCCCGGGAGCTCCTATAATTCACCCCTCCACTTT. It codes for CASSPGSSYNSPLHF.

The rearrangement uses TRBV25-1 and TRBJ1-2; possibly TRBD1 for D (6 bases). CDR3 size: 14 residues. The V gene lost 4 bases and the J gene lost 5 bases, with 14 bases spanning the gap. Germline CDR1 is MGHDK and CDR2 is SYGVNS. The CDR3 loop is CASSALQGEYGYTF. The CDR3 region has the DNA TGTGCCAGCAGTGCACTACAGGGAGAGTATGGCTACACCTTC.

V and J are TRBV28 and TRBJ1-5; TRBD1 aligns across 10 bases. The CDR3 length is 18 residues. CDR1 and CDR2 from the germline V gene are MDHEN and SYDVKM. With 4 bases clipped from V and 0 bases from J, the junction kept 9 bases outside the gene matches. CDR3 protein: CASSSRTGGSFSNQPQHF. The DNA for the CDR3 is TGTGCCAGCAGTTCTCGGACAGGGGGTTCCTTTAGCAATCAGCCCCAGCATTTT.

The V call is TRBV19, the J call TRBJ2-1, with 8 bases lining up with TRBD2. The V segment lost 5 bases and the J segment 5 bases; nucleotides outside the gene matches: 11. The CDR3 is made up of 16 amino acids. Looked up from germline, CDR1 is LNHDA and CDR2 is SQIVND (reference sequence). The CDR3 DNA is TGTGCCAGTAGTTCAGAGATAGCGGGACCTAACAATGAGCAGTTCTTC. Translating gives CASSSEIAGPNNEQFF.

The chain employs TRBV6-6 and TRBJ1-3; a possible D gene is TRBD1 (6 bases). V gave up 4 bases and J gave up 0 bases, with 13 bases separating them. This CDR3 spans 16 amino acids. Germline V lookup: CDR1 MNHNY, CDR2 SVGAGI (reference sequence). As DNA, the CDR3 is TGTGCCAGCAGTTTTGGACAGCTCCTCTCTGGAAACACCATATATTTT. Translation gives CASSFGQLLSGNTIYF.

The chain combines TRBV5-4 with TRBJ1-5, with TRBD1 matching 11 bases. The V gene's germline CDR1 is SGHNT and CDR2 YYREEE (reference sequence). This CDR3 is built from 17 residues. The V segment lost 0 bases and the J segment 7 bases; nucleotides outside the gene matches: 9. The CDR3 loop reads CASSLGTGGTGGQPQHF. The CDR3 bases are TGTGCCAGCAGCTTGGGGACAGGGGGCACGGGGGGCCAGCCCCAGCATTTT.

In this sample, this clone turned up once. V is TRBV4-3 and J is TRBJ2-7, with 9 bases identical to TRBD2. Trimming cost V 0 bases and J 1 base; bases outside gene matches: 4. The germline gives CDR1 LGHNA, CDR2 YSLEER. There are 16 residues in the CDR3. CDR3 in DNA: TGCGCCAGCAGCCAAGACGCAGCGGGAGGATCCTACGAGCAGTACTTC. This encodes CASSQDAAGGSYEQYF.

The chain carries TRBV9 and TRBJ2-7, with 8 positions matching TRBD2. The length of the CDR3 is 15 residues. The ends lost 3 bases at V and 0 bases at J; junction bases unmatched: 5. The germline V gene has CDR1 SGDLS and CDR2 YYNGEE. CDR3 sequence reads: CASSADGGDSYEQYF. The CDR3 nucleotides are TGTGCCAGCAGCGCCGACGGGGGGGACTCCTACGAGCAGTACTTC. Based on the CDR3 plus reference TRBV9 and TRBJ2-7, the full variable domain is DSGVTQTPKHLITATGQRVTLRCSPRSGDLSVYWYQQSLDQGLQFLIQYYNGEERAKGNILERFSAQQFPDLHSELNLSSLELGDSALYFCASSADGGDSYEQYFGPGTRLTVT.

The chain has TRBV19 and TRBJ1-1; TRBD1 aligns across 8 bases. Germline loops: CDR1 LNHDA, CDR2 SQIVND (reference sequence). CDR3 length: 18 amino acids. V shed 3 bases and J 4 bases; nucleotides not matched to a gene: 16. CDR3 nucleotides: TGTGCCAGTAGTATCCAGGACAGGGATCACAAGAGGGGCACTGAAGCTTTCTTT. This translates into CASSIQDRDHKRGTEAFF.

The chain uses TRBV7-2 and TRBJ2-1; D possibly corresponds to TRBD1 (5 bases). The CDR3 is 14 residues long. CDR1 and CDR2 (germline): SGHTA, FQGNSA. The ends were cut back, 1 base at V and 5 bases at J, with 9 bases in the middle. The CDR3 nucleotides read TGTGCCAGCAGCTTAGACAGGCTAAACAATGAGCAGTTCTTC. Protein sequence: CASSLDRLNNEQFF. Full variable domain (missing parts from reference TRBV7-2 and TRBJ2-1): GAGVSQSPSNKVTEKGKDVELRCDPISGHTALYWYRQSLGQGLEFLIYFQGNSAPDKSGLPSDRFSAERTGGSVSTLTIQRTQQEDSAVYLCASSLDRLNNEQFFGPGTRLTVL.

CDR3 in amino acids: CASSQEGLAGLSTDTQYF. The CDR3 DNA reads TGCGCCAGCAGCCAAGAAGGACTAGCGGGATTGAGCACAGATACGCAGTATTTT. This chain joins TRBV4-1 and TRBJ2-3; 12 nucleotides align to TRBD2. The CDR3 extends over 18 amino acids. J gave up 0 bases and V 0 bases, and 4 bases lay outside the gene matches. Germline loops: CDR1 MGHRA, CDR2 YSYEKL.

This clone was seen only a few times. The chain uses TRBV9 and TRBJ2-2; D might be TRBD2 (5 bases). This CDR3 comprises 16 residues. Trimming took off 0 bases at V and 1 base at J, with 10 bases between the two ends. Germline loops: CDR1 SGDLS, CDR2 YYNGEE. Here the CDR3 reads CASSVEASKNTGELFF. DNA for the CDR3: TGTGCCAGCAGCGTAGAGGCTAGCAAGAACACCGGGGAGCTGTTTTTT.

A single count supports this clone. J is TRBJ2-3 and V is TRBV9; 10 positions match TRBD2. The CDR3 contains 16 residues. V was pared by 1 base and J by 2 bases, with 4 bases of the junction left unmatched. Looked up from germline, CDR1 is SGDLS and CDR2 is YYNGEE. For the CDR3, the DNA is TGTGCCAGCAGCGTATCCGGGACTAGCGTCACAGATACGCAGTATTTT. Translation gives CASSVSGTSVTDTQYF.

This clone has just a few counts. This chain links TRBV30 with TRBJ2-1; TRBD2 is a possible D gene (5 bases). With 5 bases removed from V and 4 bases from J, the gap between germline ends came to 18 bases. CDR1 and CDR2 from the germline V gene are GTSNPN and SVGIG (reference sequence). The CDR3 is 15 amino acids. The CDR3 sequence: CAWHPWGAEYNEQFF. The CDR3 nucleotides are TGTGCCTGGCACCCTTGGGGAGCGGAGTACAATGAGCAGTTCTTC.

The chain employs TRBV5-1 and TRBJ2-7, with 11 positions matching TRBD1. V dropped 3 bases and J dropped 3; count of bases not matched to a gene: 2. This CDR3 comprises 14 residues. From germline, CDR1 is SGHRS and CDR2 YFSETQ. The CDR3 sequence is CASSSGTGGYEQYF. For the CDR3, the DNA is TGCGCCAGCAGCTCAGGGACAGGGGGCTACGAGCAGTACTTC.

The rearrangement links TRBV7-2 to TRBJ2-7; D call uncertain. The germline CDR1 and CDR2 sequences are SGHTA and FQGNSA. The CDR3 extends over 11 amino acids. V was pared by 5 bases and J by 7 bases, with 9 bases between. CDR3 sequence reads: CASSLLLEQYF. The CDR3 nucleotides read TGTGCCAGCAGCCTTCTTCTAGAGCAGTACTTC.

The chain carries TRBV5-8 and TRBJ1-1; D is unclear. Germline loops: CDR1 SGHTS, CDR2 YDEGEE. CDR3 length: 14 amino acids. V shed 2 bases and J shed 2 bases, with 10 bases lying between them. In DNA, the CDR3 is TGTGCCAGCAGCTTACGCCTAGGCAACACTGAAGCTTTCTTT. It is translated as CASSLRLGNTEAFF. Full variable domain (outside the CDR3, taken from reference TRBV5-8 and TRBJ1-1): EAGVTQSPTHLIKTRGQQATLRCSPISGHTSVYWYQQALGLGLQFLLWYDEGEERNRGNFPPRFSGRQFPNYSSELNVNALELEDSALYLCASSLRLGNTEAFFGQGTRLTVV.

The CDR3 loop is CASSLDRVSQETQYF. The CDR3 DNA sequence: TGTGCCAGCAGCCTAGACAGGGTCTCACAAGAGACCCAGTACTTC. The chain has TRBV28 and TRBJ2-5, with 7 bases that match TRBD1. The J segment lost 2 bases and the V segment lost 6 bases, leaving 9 bases of the junction unmatched. CDR1 MDHEN and CDR2 SYDVKM come from the germline V gene. This CDR3 has 15 amino acids. Filled out from reference TRBV28 and TRBJ2-5, the complete variable domain reads DVKVTQSSRYLVKRTGEKVFLECVQDMDHENMFWYRQDPGLGLRLIYFSYDVKMKEKGDIPEGYSVSREKKERFSLILESASTNQTSMYLCASSLDRVSQETQYFGPGTRLLVL.

CDR3 in amino acids: CASSASSGRQTQYF. CDR3 nucleotides: TGTGCCAGCAGCGCCTCTAGCGGGAGACAGACCCAGTACTTC. This sequence joins TRBV9 and TRBJ2-5; 10 nucleotides agree with TRBD2. The CDR3 covers 14 residues. V shed 3 bases, J shed 6 bases, and the junction held 5 bases outside the gene matches. Germline-derived CDR1 and CDR2 are SGDLS and YYNGEE.